The present TCR beta chain was sequenced within a study of metastatic and nonmetastatic thyroid tumors. Study-level information: Across peripheral blood and tumor or nodule tissue samples taken from malignant and benign thyroid patients, the repertoires were compared with one another.

No treatment of any kind had been given to any patient before thyroid surgery. Study conclusions and caveats: It was reported that TCR beta diversity was significantly higher in malignant thyroid tumors than benign nodules, in blood and tumor.

In the authors' methods: The study took CDR3 differences across clinicopathological groups and made a distant-metastasis classifier for papillary thyroid cancer from them. TCRdb ran MiXCR on the PCR reads. Here the V and J calls rest on TCRdb's processing, not on the authors' analysis. The sample has 15,000 to 17,000 clones, 20% to 30% seen once. CDR1 MNHNS and CDR2 SASEGT come from the germline V gene. The CDR3 sequence is 13 residues long. V was clipped by 5 bases and J by 2 bases; unmatched bases: 3. With respect to this clone: Antigen: not known.

The sequence was obtained from a female donor with papillary thyroid cancer or a benign thyroid nodule (not recorded which). Some clones in this sample may be carry-over from other donors' samples. Sequences were obtained from tumor tissue. The V and J genes are TRBV6-1 and TRBJ2-7, with TRBD1 matching 7 bases. CDR3 sequence: CASSRQGPYEQYF. The CDR3 nucleotides are TGTGCCAGCAGTCGACAGGGTCCCTACGAGCAGTACTTC.